Presented here are 9 T cell receptor beta chains from one specimen sequenced in a study of blood T cell repertoires in COVID-19. Repertoires were generated with immunoSEQ multiplex PCR, while TCRdb's copy carries only in-frame clones and drops some. The sample contains about 330,000 clones, 92% of which appear only once. The sequenced material came from PBMCs or T cells enriched from blood (not recorded which). The receptors were sampled from a woman in her 30s who had recovered from COVID-19.

The CDR3: CASRAPGGIYGYTF. Here the CDR3 DNA reads TGTGCCAGCAGAGCCCCCGGCGGAATCTATGGCTACACCTTC. The J gene is TRBJ1-2, the V gene TRBV6-5; D not resolved. V was clipped by 6 bases and J by 4 bases, with 15 bases between them. The germline CDR1 and CDR2 sequences are MNHEY and SVGAGI. This CDR3 contains 14 residues.

The chain has TRBV7-2 and TRBJ2-1; D is ambiguous. The CDR3 has 14 amino acids. CDR1 and CDR2 (germline): SGHTA, FQGNSA. Trimming stripped 5 bases from V and 6 bases from J, with 14 bases between. This CDR3 reads CASSTQRLGNEQFF. The CDR3 region has the DNA TGTGCCAGCAGCACGCAGCGACTGGGCAATGAGCAGTTCTTC.

The V gene is TRBV3-1 (or the pseudogene TRBV3-2), the J gene TRBJ1-3, with unresolved D. Germline-derived CDR1 and CDR2 are LGHDT and YNNKEL (reference sequence). CDR3 length equals 15 residues. The V end was cut by 0 bases, the J end by 0 bases, with 6 bases between. The CDR3 region is CASSQDSSSGNTIYF. CDR3 bases: TGTGCCAGCAGCCAAGACAGTTCCTCTGGAAACACCATATATTTT.

This chain links TRBV7-2 with TRBJ2-1; possible D gene TRBD1, 6 bases. Germline-derived CDR1 and CDR2 are SGHTA and FQGNSA. V was clipped by 2 bases and J by 4 bases, with 15 bases between them. This CDR3 spans 16 amino acids. In nucleotides, the CDR3 is TGTGCCAGCAGCTTACAGGGGTATGGGATTTACAATGAGCAGTTCTTC. The encoded protein is CASSLQGYGIYNEQFF.

V and J are TRBV21-1 and TRBJ1-2; no check of the table's D call, TRBD1, against the DNA was made. TRBV21-1 corresponds to a pseudogene. The CDR3 is 18 residues long. The CDR3 loop reads CASSKGVRGGPANYGYTF. CDR3 DNA sequence: TGTGCCAGCAGCAAAGGGGTCAGAGGGGGTCCCGCTAACTATGGCTACACCTTC.

V is TRBV11-2 and J is TRBJ1-2, with D possibly being TRBD1 (5 bases). V was shortened by 4 bases and J by 7 bases, with 13 bases between the two germline ends. The CDR3 has 13 residues. CDR1 is SGHAT, CDR2 FQNNGV, per germline. CDR3 residues: CASSSDRLSGYTF. In nucleotides, the CDR3 is TGTGCCAGCAGCTCAGACAGACTAAGTGGCTACACCTTC.

The chain recombines TRBV9 with TRBJ1-6; tentatively, D is TRBD1 (6 bases). This CDR3 region has 14 residues. V was shortened by 4 bases and J by 5 bases, with 10 bases between the two germline ends. CDR1 and CDR2 from the germline V gene are SGDLS and YYNGEE. In DNA, the CDR3 is TGTGCCAGCAGCATTCGACAGGATAATTCACCCCTCCACTTT. Amino acids: CASSIRQDNSPLHF.

The V gene is TRBV18, the J gene TRBJ2-1, with 7 bases fitting TRBD1. V lost 3 bases to trimming and J lost 9 bases; unmatched junction nucleotides: 11. CDR3 length: 15 amino acids. Germline CDR1 is KGHSH and CDR2 is LQKENI. This CDR3 reads CASSPPGQPRGEQFF. The DNA of the CDR3 is TGTGCCAGCTCACCTCCGGGACAGCCGAGAGGTGAGCAGTTCTTC. Supplemented by reference TRBV18 and TRBJ2-1, the full variable domain reads NAGVMQNPRHLVRRRGQEARLRCSPMKGHSHVYWYRQLPEEGLKFMVYLQKENIIDESGMPKERFSAEFPKEGPSILRIQQVVRGDSAAYFCASSPPGQPRGEQFFGPGTRLTVL.

J is TRBJ2-7 and V is TRBV3-1 (or the pseudogene TRBV3-2), with TRBD2 identical over 7 bases. Germline CDR1 and CDR2: LGHDT and YNNKEL (reference sequence). The CDR3 length is 14 residues. V trimming: 4 bases; J trimming: 3 bases; junction bases outside the gene matches: 6. The CDR3 region is CASSPGLLNYEQYF. DNA of the CDR3: TGTGCCAGCAGCCCGGGACTACTAAACTACGAGCAGTACTTC.